This entry features one T cell receptor (beta chain) sequence. Its matching antigen is unknown. V shed 4 bases, J shed 2 bases, and the junction held 5 bases outside the gene matches. This CDR3 has 15 amino acids. The germline V gene has CDR1 SGHRS and CDR2 YFSETQ. Primers for the PCR totalled 60 Vbeta and 13 Jbeta. Produced via immunoSEQ multiplex PCR; TCRdb's table is partial and in-frame only. The sample lists around 140,000 clones; 78% were seen once. This sample was included in a study of cytomegalovirus exposure and HLA in healthy donors. Whole-study context: About 85 million unique TCR sequences came from HLA-typed donors in an early release.

General study findings and limits: Later on, an analysis tied about 17,000 TCR beta sequences to HLA alleles at 0.05 false discovery rate. Cytomegalovirus status was reportedly diagnosed by the classifier with high specificity and sensitivity. While the bulk of TCR sequences proved rare, some public TCRs turned up in many donors.

Sequenced input: PBMCs. The chain carries TRBV5-1 and TRBJ2-5; 10 bases line up with TRBD2. This TCR was sampled from a young woman in good health and CMV-seronegative. CDR3 DNA sequence: TGCGCCAGCAGCCCGACTAGCGGGTTACAAGAGACCCAGTACTTC. Encoded protein: CASSPTSGLQETQYF.